This record covers a single T cell receptor (beta chain). The data were taken from a study of OX40 agonist ivuxolimab in advanced cancers. Only in-frame clones appear in the TCRdb table, and some are missing; sequencing was by immunoSEQ multiplex PCR. The table records roughly 55,000 clones, roughly three quarters of them present only once. Germline assignment: CDR1 LNHDA and CDR2 SQIVND (reference sequence). V was pared by 7 bases and J by 2 bases, with 9 bases of the junction left unmatched. This CDR3 is built from 15 residues. The sequences come from CD4+ or CD8+ T cells sorted from blood, collected in a trial of the OX40 agonist ivuxolimab. The chain uses TRBV19 and TRBJ1-1; 8 bases are a match to TRBD1. This TCR was sampled from an adult with an advanced solid tumor such as melanoma, head and neck, liver or kidney cancer. The CDR3 nucleotides are TGTGCCAGTAAATGGACAGGGATCCTAAACACTGAAGCTTTCTTT. Protein product: CASKWTGILNTEAFF. Looking up the rest from reference TRBV19 and TRBJ1-1 gives the full variable domain: DGGITQSPKYLFRKEGQNVTLSCEQNLNHDAMYWYRQDPGQGLRLIYYSQIVNDFQKGDIAEGYSVSREKKESFPLTVTSAQKNPTAFYLCASKWTGILNTEAFFGQGTRLTVV.